This TCR beta chain originates from a study of beta chain features in type 1 diabetes. This clone turned up a few times. Its antigen remains unidentified. Findings and limits, study-wide: VDJ junctions sequenced from type 1 diabetes patients showed fewer insertions and more deletions. Type 1 diabetes patients had moderately but significantly shorter TCRB CDR3s in all four CD4+ subsets.

Germline V CDR1 and CDR2: ENHRY, SYGVKD. The CDR3 loop spans 14 amino acids. Trimming cost V 3 bases and J 4 bases, with 11 bases left between them. What was sequenced were expressed TCRB transcripts, since all of the isolated RNA had been reverse transcribed. TCRdb's copy holds only in-frame clones and misses some; the assay was immunoSEQ multiplex PCR. The sample has 300,000 or so clones, over 11% seen once. The sample comprised naive CD4+ T cells from blood. This rearrangement joins TRBV10-3 to TRBJ2-3; D not resolved. The TCR sequence derives from a man aged 25 to 45 with type 1 diabetes. The DNA of the CDR3 is TGTGCCATCAGTGACAGAGACTGGGCAGATACGCAGTATTTT. Amino acids: CAISDRDWADTQYF.